This T cell receptor beta chain was identified in a study of blood T cells in healthy people across ages. The CDR3 extends over 13 amino acids. The V end lost 3 bases, the J end lost 2 bases, and 7 bases lay between the germline ends. Germline values: CDR1 SQVTM, CDR2 ANQGSEA. A second 7 to 11 cycle PCR used barcoded and J-beta primers. Via MiXCR, TCRdb re-called the 5' RACE reads, giving one row per CDR3 protein. The sample consists of fewer than 950,000 distinct CDR3 sequences, about 53% of them appearing once. The sequence derives from a man aged 80 or over in good health. This chain links TRBV29-1 with TRBJ2-2; D is ambiguous. The sample consisted of blood. The CDR3 loop is CSVDRDNTGELFF. In DNA form, the CDR3 reads TGCAGCGTTGATAGGGATAACACCGGGGAGCTGTTTTTT.